This TCR beta chain comes out of a study of blood T cell repertoires in COVID-19. Looking at the study overall: The United States, Italy and Spain provided the acute and convalescent COVID-19 samples. Sources were T cells, B-cell-depleted T cells, or PBMCs; the material itself was cDNA or gDNA.

Authors' methods: Researchers report that nucleated cell counts were estimated from reference gene primer amplification. Measured with immunoSEQ multiplex PCR; TCRdb has only the in-frame clones, and not every one. The V and J calls and clone size were taken over from that table, and D and trimming were inferred from the DNA. The sample contains under 10,000 clones, about nine tenths of which appear only once. The ends were cut back, 6 bases at V and 10 bases at J, with 15 bases in the middle. This CDR3 has 13 amino acids. Germline lookup yields CDR1 MGHDK and CDR2 SYGVNS. This sequence was found in a woman between 45 and 65 years old with active COVID-19. The sample comprised peripheral blood. The J gene is TRBJ1-4, the V gene TRBV25-1; D is possibly TRBD1 (6 bases). In DNA form, the CDR3 reads TGTGCCAGCAGCCCCAGGGGTGAGGGAAAACTGTTTTTT. Its translation is CASSPRGEGKLFF.